Presented here are 22 T cell receptor beta chains from one specimen sequenced in a study of siplizumab effects on memory and regulatory T cells (dated 2019 in TCRdb). The library was made by the immunoSEQ multiplex PCR assay. The immuneACCESS repertoire file appears here via TCRdb, limited to in-frame rearrangements. These files lack a portion of the clones; in checked studies, under half of the deficit traces to unresolved V genes, and the cause of the others is not known. The sample table records around 100,000 clones; about 94% of these occur just once. The biggest ten clones account for about 1.2% of the sample. Source material: non-Treg CD4+ T cells sorted from blood. The intended sense of this specimen's cell subset or site label: FACS-sorted unstimulated CD4+ non-regulatory T cells. These receptors were taken from a human donor in good health.

The rearrangement uses TRBV5-1 and TRBJ2-5; D gene ambiguous. Germline V gene lookup returns CDR1 SGHRS and CDR2 YFSETQ. Trimming took 4 bases from V and 5 from J, leaving 21 bases between them. CDR3 size: 16 residues. In DNA form, the CDR3 reads TGCGCCAGCAGCCAAGGATCTCTAATAGAGGCTGAGACCCAGTACTTC. Amino acids: CASSQGSLIEAETQYF.

The chain links TRBV6-1 to TRBJ1-3, with no clear D. In germline, CDR1 is MNHNS, CDR2 SASEGT. The CDR3 is 15 amino acids. Trimming shortened V by 4 bases and J by 4 bases, and 14 bases separated the two germline ends. The CDR3 sequence is CASSVGPKLGNTIYF. CDR3 DNA: TGTGCCAGCAGTGTTGGACCGAAGCTCGGAAACACCATATATTTT.

This clone appeared once. The V gene is TRBV28, the J gene TRBJ1-2, with a possible D match to TRBD1 (6 bases). V gave up 4 bases and J gave up 5 bases, with 17 bases separating them. The germline gives CDR1 MDHEN, CDR2 SYDVKM. This CDR3 has 15 residues. This chain's CDR3 is CASSSSFRGVYGYTF. CDR3 coding DNA: TGTGCCAGCAGTTCAAGCTTTAGGGGGGTATATGGCTACACCTTC.

This chain links TRBV19 with TRBJ2-3; a weak D match, TRBD2 (6 bases). The CDR3 is 15 amino acids. Germline V gene lookup returns CDR1 LNHDA and CDR2 SQIVND (reference sequence). Trimming removed 3 bases from V and 0 bases from J, with 10 bases in between. The CDR3 nucleotides are TGTGCCAGTAGTATTGGGGGACTGAGCACAGATACGCAGTATTTT. As protein: CASSIGGLSTDTQYF.

This chain uses TRBV30 with TRBJ1-2, with a weak D call TRBD1 (6 bases). Germline lookup yields CDR1 GTSNPN and CDR2 SVGIG (reference sequence). This CDR3 is 16 amino acids long. Trimming stripped 2 bases from V and 6 bases from J, with 22 bases between. CDR3 protein: CAWSSEQGTARDGYTF. CDR3 coding DNA: TGTGCCTGGAGTTCCGAGCAGGGGACTGCTCGGGATGGCTACACCTTC.

For this clone: One junction end does not reproduce the germline sequence, and a read error may be involved. The J gene is TRBJ2-5, the V gene TRBV7-7; 8 positions match TRBD1. The CDR3 is 15 residues long. CDR1 is SSHAT and CDR2 is FNYEAQ in the germline V gene (reference sequence). CDR3 loop: CASSLDGQGLETQYF. CDR3 in DNA: TGTGCTAGCAGCTTAGACGGACAGGGCTTAGAGACCCAGTACTTC.

Concerning this clone: This sample includes further DNA sequences coding for the same CDR3. The rearrangement uses TRBV28 and TRBJ2-7; D is undetermined. Trimming pared 1 base from V and 4 bases from J, leaving 5 bases between. CDR3 length equals 12 residues. CDR1 is MDHEN, CDR2 SYDVKM, per germline. DNA of the CDR3: TGTGCCAGCAGTTTATCCCGGTACGAGCAGTACTTC. It yields the protein CASSLSRYEQYF. Full variable domain (outside the CDR3, taken from reference TRBV28 and TRBJ2-7): DVKVTQSSRYLVKRTGEKVFLECVQDMDHENMFWYRQDPGLGLRLIYFSYDVKMKEKGDIPEGYSVSREKKERFSLILESASTNQTSMYLCASSLSRYEQYFGPGTRLTVT.

This chain connects TRBV7-2 to TRBJ2-3, with TRBD2 matching 7 bases. In germline, CDR1 is SGHTA, CDR2 FQGNSA. CDR3 length: 14 residues. V was pared by 4 bases and J by 2 bases, with 3 bases of the junction left unmatched. The CDR3 spells CASSSSGPTDTQYF. The CDR3, as DNA: TGTGCCAGCAGCTCTAGCGGCCCCACAGATACGCAGTATTTT. The full variable domain, rest sourced from reference TRBV7-2 and TRBJ2-3, is GAGVSQSPSNKVTEKGKDVELRCDPISGHTALYWYRQSLGQGLEFLIYFQGNSAPDKSGLPSDRFSAERTGGSVSTLTIQRTQQEDSAVYLCASSSSGPTDTQYFGPGTRLTVL.

The chain carries TRBV19 and TRBJ2-3; maybe TRBD2 (5 bases). The V gene's germline CDR1 is LNHDA and CDR2 SQIVND (reference sequence). With 3 bases removed from V and 1 base from J, the gap between germline ends came to 8 bases. The CDR3 extends over 14 amino acids. The CDR3 loop is CASSIDGGTDTQYF. The CDR3, as DNA: TGTGCCAGTAGTATTGACGGGGGCACAGATACGCAGTATTTT.

The table lists this clone with a count of one. The genes are TRBV28 and TRBJ2-1, with 7 bases fitting TRBD2. The J segment lost 10 bases and the V segment lost 7 bases, leaving 13 bases of the junction unmatched. The CDR3 contains 14 residues. Germline values: CDR1 MDHEN, CDR2 SYDVKM. The CDR3: CASTIPGGAREQFF. The CDR3 bases are TGTGCCAGCACCATTCCGGGAGGAGCCAGGGAGCAGTTCTTC.

Concerning this clone: At one of its ends the junction is not consistent with the germline gene, which may arise from a read error. The chain couples TRBV30 to TRBJ2-4, with D maybe TRBD2 (7 bases). This CDR3 is 11 amino acids long. Per the germline V gene, CDR1 is GTSNPN and CDR2 is SVGIG (reference sequence). This CDR3 reads CAWSRGGHRHF. The CDR3 DNA reads as TGTGCCTGGAGTAGGGGGGGCCACCGCCACTTC.

This sequence joins TRBV11-2 and TRBJ2-4, with TRBD1 identical over 8 bases. The CDR3 runs to 15 residues. CDR1 is SGHAT and CDR2 is FQNNGV in the germline V gene. The trim removed 2 bases at V and 5 bases at J, leaving 5 bases unmatched. DNA of the CDR3: TGTGCCAGCAGCTTAAGGGGGACAGGTCAAAACATTCAGTACTTC. Translated: CASSLRGTGQNIQYF.

Here the CDR3 DNA reads TGTGCCAGCAGCTTGCTACTTCTACCAAACAATGAGCAGTTCTTC. Its translation is CASSLLLLPNNEQFF. J is TRBJ2-1 and V is TRBV5-8, with D uncertain. The ends were cut back, 1 base at V and 5 bases at J, with 13 bases in the middle. Looked up from germline, CDR1 is SGHTS and CDR2 is YDEGEE. This CDR3 has 15 residues.

The count of this clone is one. This sequence joins TRBV7-3 and TRBJ2-3, with D perhaps given as TRBD1 or TRBD2 (5 bases each). Per germline, CDR1 SGHTA and CDR2 FQGTGA. This CDR3 is 14 amino acids long. The germline V and J ends were trimmed by 5 bases and 1 base, with 10 bases remaining between them. DNA of the CDR3: TGTGCCAGCAGCCGACGGGACGGCACAGATACGCAGTATTTT. Translated: CASSRRDGTDTQYF.

The rearrangement joins TRBV5-6 to TRBJ2-7; 10 bases are a match to TRBD1. CDR3 length equals 16 residues. Losses at the gene ends were 4 bases for V and 3 bases for J; bases not matched to a gene: 10. Germline-derived CDR1 and CDR2 are SGHDT and YYEEEE. CDR3 sequence reads: CASSGDRGMGLYEQYF. CDR3 nucleotide sequence: TGTGCCAGCAGCGGGGACAGGGGCATGGGGCTCTACGAGCAGTACTTC. The whole variable domain, remainder taken from reference TRBV5-6 and TRBJ2-7, is DAGVTQSPTHLIKTRGQQVTLRCSPKSGHDTVSWYQQALGQGPQFIFQYYEEEERQRGNFPDRFSGHQFPNYSSELNVNALLLGDSALYLCASSGDRGMGLYEQYFGPGTRLTVT.

CDR3 nucleotides: TGCGCCAGCAGCTTGGACACTAGCGGCAACGACTACGAGCAGTACTTC. Its translation is CASSLDTSGNDYEQYF. This chain joins TRBV5-1 and TRBJ2-7; 8 nucleotides align to TRBD2. Losses at the gene ends were 0 bases for V and 3 bases for J; bases not matched to a gene: 8. Germline CDR1 SGHRS, CDR2 YFSETQ. CDR3 length: 16 amino acids.

The chain joins TRBV6-6 to TRBJ1-4; tentative D call: TRBD1 (5 bases). Deletions cut 3 bases from V and 12 bases from J, with 8 bases between. This CDR3 contains 11 residues. Germline assignment: CDR1 MNHNY and CDR2 SVGAGI (reference sequence). CDR3 loop: CASSYEGELFF. The CDR3 DNA reads as TGTGCCAGCAGTTATGAAGGGGAACTGTTTTTT.

J is TRBJ1-1 and V is TRBV5-4, with D perhaps TRBD1 (6 bases). Germline V lookup: CDR1 SGHNT, CDR2 YYREEE (reference sequence). The CDR3 runs to 14 residues. V lost 3 bases, J lost 3 bases, and 12 bases lay in between. CDR3 coding DNA: TGTGCCAGCAGCTCGGCTGCAGGGGACACTGAAGCTTTCTTT. Translating it yields CASSSAAGDTEAFF. Supplemented by reference TRBV5-4 and TRBJ1-1, the full variable domain reads ETGVTQSPTHLIKTRGQQVTLRCSSQSGHNTVSWYQQALGQGPQFIFQYYREEENGRGNFPPRFSGLQFPNYSSELNVNALELDDSALYLCASSSAAGDTEAFFGQGTRLTVV.

V usage is TRBV2 and J usage is TRBJ2-1, with TRBD2 matching over 8 bases. Germline V lookup: CDR1 SNHLY, CDR2 FYNNEI. V trimming: 8 bases; J trimming: 9 bases; junction bases outside the gene matches: 12. This CDR3 is 14 amino acids long. The CDR3 reads CASGREGLEIEQFF. CDR3 sequence (DNA): TGTGCCAGCGGTCGGGAGGGACTCGAAATTGAGCAGTTCTTC.

The rearrangement joins TRBV7-9 to TRBJ1-2, with 9 nucleotides matching TRBD1. Looked up from germline, CDR1 is SEHNR and CDR2 is FQNEAQ (reference sequence). V lost 1 base and J lost 6; bases outside the gene matches: 3. The CDR3 is 14 residues long. DNA of the CDR3: TGTGCCAGCAGCTTAGTCGGGACAGGGAATGGCTACACCTTC. Translation gives CASSLVGTGNGYTF.

This clone was seen once. CDR3 in DNA: TGTGCCAGCAGTTTAAGCGGCTCCTGGGGGTATGGCTACACCTTC. This codes for CASSLSGSWGYGYTF. The rearrangement links TRBV28 to TRBJ1-2; tentatively, D is TRBD1 (5 bases). V was clipped by 2 bases and J by 5 bases, with 15 bases between them. Germline V lookup: CDR1 MDHEN, CDR2 SYDVKM. This CDR3 region has 15 residues.

This clone appeared a single time. The chain joins TRBV5-5 to TRBJ2-3; 9 bases agree with TRBD2. The ends lost 1 base at V and 4 bases at J; junction bases unmatched: 7. CDR1 and CDR2 from the germline V gene are SGHKS and YYEKEE (reference sequence). The CDR3 runs to 16 residues. CDR3 in amino acids: CASSLRSGRWADTQYF. CDR3 in DNA: TGTGCCAGCAGCTTGAGAAGCGGGAGGTGGGCAGATACGCAGTATTTT.